Sequencing of this TCR beta chain was carried out in a study of shared clonotypes between healthy human individuals. This clone has more than one count but fewer than ten. Its antigen is unidentified. Whole-study findings and limits: The genetic and exposure-history diversity represented was limited by few donors.

For every subset, genomic DNA was evenly distributed across several immunoSEQ plates. Assay: immunoSEQ multiplex PCR; the TCRdb copy retains only in-frame clones and omits some. The top ten hold less than 0.15% of the sample, which has 2,100,000 or so clones, roughly 95% seen once. The CDR3 sequence is 14 residues long. Per germline, CDR1 SGHRS and CDR2 YFSETQ. V lost 0 bases, J lost 3 bases, and 9 bases lay in between. The sequence came from a man aged 18 to 30 in good health. The chain couples TRBV5-1 to TRBJ1-2; D gene ambiguous. Sequencing was performed on naive CD4+ T cells sorted from blood. Subset defined: CD45RA+ positively selected. The DNA of the CDR3 is TGCGCCAGCAGCTTGGCCGGGCAGGACTATGGCTACACCTTC. It is translated as CASSLAGQDYGYTF.